Listed below are T cell receptor beta chains from one sample, sequenced in a study of CD8 T cells in Susac syndrome. TCRdb re-called the immunoSEQ multiplex PCR reads through MiXCR, storing one row per CDR3 protein. The repertoire holds tens of thousands of distinct CDR3 sequences, approximately 94% seen once, with roughly 0.24% in the top ten. Sequencing was performed on CD8+ T cells from PBMCs. These receptors were collected from a human donor in good health. Each CDR3 is given with its conserved first and last residue. The D gene is left open where the match is weak. Clone size, where shown, is once, few, many, or a class for clones that have expanded.

TRBV29-1,NA,NA,TRBJ1-1,CSVKMGGNTEAFF,TGCAGCGTTAAAATGGGGGGAAACACTGAAGCTTTCTTT
TRBV20-1,NA,NA,TRBJ1-3,CSARETGVSGNTIYF,TGCAGTGCTAGAGAAACGGGGGTGTCTGGAAACACCATATATTTT
TRBV27,NA,TRBD2,TRBJ2-2,CAKKLAGVAGELFF,TGTGCCAAGAAACTAGCGGGAGTAGCCGGGGAGCTGTTTTTT
TRBV9,NA,TRBD2,TRBJ2-3,CASSLNRLAGTTDTQYF,TGTGCCAGCAGCCTAAATCGCCTAGCGGGCACCACAGATACGCAGTATTTT
TRBV13,NA,TRBD1,TRBJ2-6,CASSLEGQGAVVLTF,TGTGCCAGCAGCTTAGAGGGACAGGGGGCTGTAGTCCTGACTTTC
TRBV3-1,NA,NA,TRBJ2-3,CASSQAAGTPQWKDTQYF,TGTGCCAGCAGCCAGGCAGCCGGGACACCCCAGTGGAAAGATACGCAGTATTTT
TRBV15,once,TRBD1,TRBJ2-7,CATRLSGQGARNEQYF,TGTGCCACCAGGTTATCCGGACAGGGGGCTAGAAACGAGCAGTACTTC
TRBV4-1,NA,TRBD2,TRBJ2-5,CASTDRLGREGRETQYF,TGCGCCAGCACCGACCGCTTGGGGCGGGAGGGCCGCGAGACCCAGTACTTC
TRBV5-1,NA,TRBD2,TRBJ2-1,CASGHGTSGYNEQFF,TGCGCCAGCGGTCACGGGACTAGCGGTTACAATGAGCAGTTCTTC
TRBV20-1,NA,TRBD1,TRBJ1-1,CSAPWRDRGMNTEAFF,TGCAGTGCCCCGTGGAGGGACAGGGGAATGAACACTGAAGCTTTCTTT
TRBV27,NA,TRBD2,TRBJ2-2,CASSLKAGRVGELFF,TGTGCCAGCAGTTTGAAGGCAGGGAGGGTCGGGGAGCTGTTTTTT
TRBV4-1,NA,NA,TRBJ1-1,CASSLRERITEAFF,TGCGCCAGCAGCCTGAGGGAGCGTATCACTGAAGCTTTCTTT
TRBV30,NA,NA,TRBJ1-3,CAWMNDENTIYF,TGTGCCTGGATGAACGATGAAAACACCATATATTTT
TRBV28,NA,NA,TRBJ1-1,CASSLFTGRASAEAFF,TGTGCCAGCAGTTTATTTACGGGCAGGGCGAGTGCTGAAGCTTTCTTT
TRBV5-6,NA,NA,TRBJ2-7,CASSFPGSSYEQYF,TGTGCCAGCAGCTTTCCAGGCAGTTCCTACGAGCAGTACTTC
TRBV19,NA,NA,TRBJ1-1,CASSMTVTNEAFF,TGTGCCAGTAGCATGACAGTAACAAATGAAGCTTTCTTT
TRBV25-1,NA,NA,TRBJ2-7,CASSDPQGGPYEQYF,TGTGCCAGCAGTGATCCCCAGGGAGGCCCCTACGAGCAGTACTTC
TRBV29-1,NA,NA,TRBJ1-4,CSGGRLGEKLFF,TGCAGCGGGGGCCGTCTGGGGGAAAAACTGTTTTTT
TRBV9,NA,TRBD2,TRBJ2-1,CASSVDELLAGEGNEQFF,TGTGCCAGCAGCGTAGACGAGTTACTAGCGGGAGAAGGGAATGAGCAGTTCTTC
TRBV27,NA,TRBD1,TRBJ1-5,CASRDRPNQPQHF,TGTGCCAGCAGGGACAGGCCCAATCAGCCCCAGCATTTT
TRBV12-5,NA,NA,TRBJ1-2,CASGLPALRHGYTF,TGTGCTAGTGGCCTCCCTGCCCTAAGGCATGGCTACACCTTC
TRBV2,NA,NA,TRBJ1-5,CASRYLNQPQHF,TGTGCCAGCAGATACCTCAATCAGCCCCAGCATTTT
TRBV11-2,NA,NA,TRBJ2-7,CASSFTRTASYEQYF,TGTGCCAGCAGCTTTACTCGAACAGCCTCCTACGAGCAGTACTTC
TRBV9,NA,TRBD2,TRBJ2-1,CASSVDLAGYNEQFF,TGTGCCAGCAGCGTAGATCTAGCGGGTTACAATGAGCAGTTCTTC
TRBV29-1,NA,NA,TRBJ1-1,CSVDVRATEAFF,TGCAGCGTTGATGTACGAGCCACTGAAGCTTTCTTT
TRBV24-1,few,NA,TRBJ2-2,CATSRENTGELFF,TGTGCCACCAGTCGGGAGAACACCGGGGAGCTGTTTTTT
TRBV4-1,few,NA,TRBJ1-2,CASSQDSGVQYYGYTF,TGCGCCAGCAGCCAAGATTCGGGGGTACAATACTATGGCTACACCTTC
TRBV25-1,NA,NA,TRBJ1-2,CASSESGYGYTF,TGTGCCAGCAGTGAGTCCGGCTATGGCTACACCTTC
TRBV28,NA,TRBD2,TRBJ2-1,CAVKSSGDYNEQFF,TGTGCCGTCAAATCTAGCGGAGATTACAATGAGCAGTTCTTC
TRBV30,NA,NA,TRBJ2-3,CAWSPVTDTQYF,TGTGCCTGGAGTCCGGTCACAGATACGCAGTATTTT
TRBV29-1,NA,NA,TRBJ2-7,CSVEDSLGPDYEQYF,TGCAGCGTTGAAGATTCGCTGGGACCTGACTACGAGCAGTACTTC
TRBV9,once,TRBD1,TRBJ2-1,CARPRTGDFYNEQFF,TGTGCCAGGCCTAGGACAGGGGACTTCTACAATGAGCAGTTCTTC
TRBV9,NA,TRBD1,TRBJ2-1,CASSASGTGNEQFF,TGTGCCAGCAGCGCCTCCGGGACAGGGAATGAGCAGTTCTTC
TRBV12-3/TRBV12-4,NA,TRBD1,TRBJ2-1,CASSRTGGTVQFF,TGTGCCAGCAGCCGGACAGGGGGTACCGTTCAGTTCTTC
TRBV4-1,NA,TRBD2,TRBJ2-3,CASSQEVAGADTQYF,TGCGCCAGCAGCCAAGAAGTAGCGGGAGCGGATACGCAGTATTTT
TRBV20-1,once,TRBD2,TRBJ2-1,CSARGGSSYNEQFF,TGCAGTGCTAGGGGCGGGAGCTCCTACAATGAGCAGTTCTTC
TRBV12-3/TRBV12-4,NA,NA,TRBJ1-2,CATRGDGGYTF,TGTGCCACCCGGGGAGACGGAGGCTACACCTTC
TRBV6-5,NA,TRBD1,TRBJ1-1,CASVPGQGPETEAFF,TGTGCCAGCGTCCCGGGACAGGGGCCAGAGACTGAAGCTTTCTTT
TRBV29-1,NA,NA,TRBJ2-2,CSVQQGVGELFF,TGCAGCGTTCAGCAGGGAGTCGGGGAGCTGTTTTTT
TRBV25-1,NA,NA,TRBJ2-7,CASSEYSQGLGEQYF,TGTGCCAGCAGTGAATATAGCCAGGGCCTGGGGGAGCAGTACTTC
TRBV5-1,NA,TRBD2,TRBJ2-1,CASRFSGNSYNEQFF,TGCGCCAGCAGATTTAGCGGGAACTCCTACAATGAGCAGTTCTTC